These 20 T cell receptor beta chains share one sample of origin, sequenced in a study of CXCR3-negative and CXCR3-positive naive CD8 T cells (dated by TCRdb to between 2019 and 2020). The sequencing machine was a NextSeq 550. The Human TCR Profiling Kit (MiLaboratory) was used to prepare UMI-labeled 5' RACE TRB cDNA libraries. After the reads were reprocessed by TCRdb, one entry was made per CDR3 protein sequence, with no DNA. The sample's table lists a count of about 38,000 distinct CDR3 sequences. The biggest ten clones account for roughly 15% of the sample. The material sequenced was memory CD8+ T cells from blood. The cell subset or site label, read with the paper, signifies: conventional CD8+ memory T cells (TMEM), sorted as controls. These receptors originate from a human donor in good health. Some clones in this sample may be carry-over from other donors' samples.

CDR3 residues: CASSLRDKPYEQYF. The chain recombines TRBV7-9 with TRBJ2-7; as DNA is missing, the TRBD1 call by TCRdb cannot be tested. Germline V gene lookup returns CDR1 SEHNR and CDR2 FQNEAQ (reference sequence). The CDR3 has 14 amino acids.

The gene calls are TRBV7-8 and TRBJ2-7. Per the germline V gene, CDR1 is SGHVS and CDR2 is FQNEAQ. The CDR3 totals 12 residues. The CDR3 protein is CASSLAGEEQYF.

The CDR3 is CSVDTAGGIYADTQYF. The V gene is TRBV29-1, the J gene TRBJ2-3; checking the TCRdb D call of TRBD2 is not possible without DNA. The CDR3 covers 16 residues. Looked up from germline, CDR1 is SQVTM and CDR2 is ANQGSEA.

The rearrangement links TRBV29-1 to TRBJ2-7. CDR1 and CDR2 (germline): SQVTM, ANQGSEA. This CDR3 is 12 amino acids long. CDR3 region: CSVRRGGYEQYF.

V usage is TRBV4-3 and J usage is TRBJ1-1; no DNA is available, so the TRBD1 call from TCRdb remains unchecked. The CDR3 sequence is 15 residues long. Germline CDR1 LGHNA, CDR2 YSLEER. This chain's CDR3 is CASSQDRAGYSEALF.

This clonotype is identified as medium-sized from frequency. The genes are TRBV6-4 and TRBJ1-1; without DNA, the TCRdb call of TRBD1 cannot be checked. CDR3 size: 15 residues. Per the germline V gene, CDR1 is MRHNA and CDR2 is SNTAGT. The CDR3: CASSETGTGGTEAFF.

The rearrangement joins TRBV23-1 to TRBJ2-5. TRBV23-1 is an open reading frame, and its role is uncertain. The CDR3 is made up of 15 amino acids. CDR3 loop: CASSHPSGSQETQYF.

The chain couples TRBV11-2 to TRBJ2-1; TCRdb selects TRBD1, and the lack of DNA leaves this call unchecked. This CDR3 is built from 17 residues. Germline values: CDR1 SGHAT, CDR2 FQNNGV. CDR3 in amino acids: CASSLVKPGQSNNEQFF.

V and J are TRBV12-3 or TRBV12-4 and TRBJ2-7; TCRdb picks TRBD1, but there is no DNA to check that call. The CDR3 has 13 residues. The CDR3 is CASSEDRFYEQYF.

CDR3 residues: CASSPRLTTGELFF. The chain links TRBV6-2 or TRBV6-3 to TRBJ2-2. The germline CDR1 and CDR2 sequences are MNHEY and SVGEGT. CDR3 length: 14 residues.

The J gene is TRBJ2-7, the V gene TRBV20-1; TCRdb picks TRBD2, but there is no DNA to check that call. This CDR3 has 16 residues. The germline CDR1 and CDR2 sequences are DFQATT and SNEGSKA (reference sequence). The CDR3 reads CSAAGETSGRAYEQYF.

The V and J genes are TRBV6-5 and TRBJ2-7; the D call of TRBD2 rests on TCRdb alone, since no DNA is present to check it. This CDR3 is 14 amino acids long. Germline CDR1 MNHEY, CDR2 SVGAGI. CDR3 loop: CASSPSGGSYEQYF.

The rearrangement joins TRBV7-9 to TRBJ2-7; TCRdb's D gene call, TRBD1, goes unchecked for lack of DNA. Germline V gives CDR1 SEHNR, CDR2 FQNEAQ (reference sequence). The CDR3 extends over 13 amino acids. The CDR3 loop is CASSLRQGGEQYF.

The chain is built from TRBV27 and TRBJ2-5. Germline V gene data show CDR1 as MNHEY and CDR2 as SMNVEV (reference sequence). This CDR3 contains 14 residues. The CDR3 is CASSWASNQETQYF.

V is TRBV4-3 and J is TRBJ1-4. Germline CDR1 is LGHNA and CDR2 is YSLEER. This CDR3 is 15 amino acids long. The CDR3 protein is CASSQDRIEREKLFF.

The chain uses TRBV28 and TRBJ2-7; TCRdb lists TRBD1, though no DNA is available to test this call. The CDR3 is 14 amino acids. Germline values: CDR1 MDHEN, CDR2 SYDVKM. This CDR3 reads CASSPGHRNYEQYF.

CDR3 loop: CASNHRGDTGELFF. The V call is TRBV6-5, the J call TRBJ2-2; the TCRdb call, TRBD1, lacks DNA for checking. CDR1 is MNHEY and CDR2 is SVGAGI in the germline V gene. CDR3 length: 14 amino acids.

V is TRBV7-9 and J is TRBJ2-1; TCRdb's D gene call, TRBD2, goes unchecked for lack of DNA. Germline V gene data show CDR1 as SEHNR and CDR2 as FQNEAQ (reference sequence). CDR3 size: 16 residues. This CDR3 is CASSQRLAGPYNEQFF.

The rearrangement uses TRBV2 and TRBJ2-7; TCRdb designates TRBD1, a call that cannot be tested without DNA. The CDR3 length is 14 residues. Germline V gene lookup returns CDR1 SNHLY and CDR2 FYNNEI. CDR3 amino acids: CASRDGQSSYEQYF.

J is TRBJ2-5 and V is TRBV9; the D gene TCRdb calls, TRBD2, cannot be checked with no DNA. The germline gives CDR1 SGDLS, CDR2 YYNGEE. This CDR3 region has 15 residues. CDR3 residues: CASSVERRGEETQYF.